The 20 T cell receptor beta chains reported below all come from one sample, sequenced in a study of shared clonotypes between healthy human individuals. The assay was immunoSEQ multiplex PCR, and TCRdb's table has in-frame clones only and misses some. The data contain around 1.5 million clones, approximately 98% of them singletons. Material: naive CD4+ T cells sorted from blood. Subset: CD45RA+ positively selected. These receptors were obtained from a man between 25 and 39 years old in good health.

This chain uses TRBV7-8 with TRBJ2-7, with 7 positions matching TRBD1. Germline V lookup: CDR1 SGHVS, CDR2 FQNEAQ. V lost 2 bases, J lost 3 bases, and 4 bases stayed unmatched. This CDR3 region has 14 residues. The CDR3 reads CASSLRGTDYEQYF. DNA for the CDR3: TGTGCCAGCAGCTTAAGGGGGACAGACTACGAGCAGTACTTC.

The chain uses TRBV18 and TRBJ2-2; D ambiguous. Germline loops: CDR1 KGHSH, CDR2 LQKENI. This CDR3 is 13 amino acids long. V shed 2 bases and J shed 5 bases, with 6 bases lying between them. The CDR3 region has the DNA TGTGCCAGCTCACCAACCCAGACCGGGGAGCTGTTTTTT. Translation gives CASSPTQTGELFF.

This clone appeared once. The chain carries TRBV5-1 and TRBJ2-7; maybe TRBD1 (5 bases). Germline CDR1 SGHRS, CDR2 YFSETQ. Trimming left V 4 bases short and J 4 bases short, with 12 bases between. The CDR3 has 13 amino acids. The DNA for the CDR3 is TGCGCCAGCAGCGATCTACAGGTTTACGAGCAGTACTTC. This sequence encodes CASSDLQVYEQYF.

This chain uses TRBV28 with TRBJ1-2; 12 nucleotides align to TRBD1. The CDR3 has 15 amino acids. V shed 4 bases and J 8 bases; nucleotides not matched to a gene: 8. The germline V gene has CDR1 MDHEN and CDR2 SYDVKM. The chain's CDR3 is CASSSPGTGGGGYTF. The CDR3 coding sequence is TGTGCCAGCAGTTCCCCCGGGACAGGGGGCGGGGGCTACACCTTC.

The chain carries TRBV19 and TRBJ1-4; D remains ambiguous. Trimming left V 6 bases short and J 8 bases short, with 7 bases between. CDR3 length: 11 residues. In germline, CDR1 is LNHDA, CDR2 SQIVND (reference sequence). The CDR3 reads CASRSGEKLFF. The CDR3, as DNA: TGTGCCAGTAGATCGGGGGAAAAACTGTTTTTT.

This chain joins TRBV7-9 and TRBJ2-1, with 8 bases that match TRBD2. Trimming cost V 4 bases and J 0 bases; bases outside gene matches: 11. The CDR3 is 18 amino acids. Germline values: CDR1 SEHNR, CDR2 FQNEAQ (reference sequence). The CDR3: CASSSTREGPRSYNEQFF. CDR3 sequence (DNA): TGTGCCAGCAGCTCGACACGGGAGGGGCCCCGCTCCTACAATGAGCAGTTCTTC. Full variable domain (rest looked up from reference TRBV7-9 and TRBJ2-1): DTGVSQNPRHKITKRGQNVTFRCDPISEHNRLYWYRQTLGQGPEFLTYFQNEAQLEKSRLLSDRFSAERPKGSFSTLEIQRTEQGDSAMYLCASSSTREGPRSYNEQFFGPGTRLTVL.

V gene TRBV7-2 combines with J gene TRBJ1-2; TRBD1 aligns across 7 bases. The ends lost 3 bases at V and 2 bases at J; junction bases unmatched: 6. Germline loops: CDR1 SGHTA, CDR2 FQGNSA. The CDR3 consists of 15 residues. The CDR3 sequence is CASSFIRDRNYGYTF. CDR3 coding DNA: TGTGCCAGCAGCTTTATCCGGGACAGAAACTATGGCTACACCTTC.

The DNA for the CDR3 is TGTGCCAGCAGTTTAGGACGGGCCTCCTACGAGCAGTACTTC. This encodes CASSLGRASYEQYF. The chain is built from TRBV28 and TRBJ2-7; no firm D call. Germline-derived CDR1 and CDR2 are MDHEN and SYDVKM. V gave up 2 bases and J gave up 0 bases, with 8 bases separating them. The CDR3 runs 14 residues.

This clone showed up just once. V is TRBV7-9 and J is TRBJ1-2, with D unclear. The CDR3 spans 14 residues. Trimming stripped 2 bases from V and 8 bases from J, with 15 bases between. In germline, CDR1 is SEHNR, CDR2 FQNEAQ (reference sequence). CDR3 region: CASSLPAPREGYTF. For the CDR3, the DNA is TGTGCCAGCAGCTTACCCGCCCCAAGAGAGGGCTACACCTTC.

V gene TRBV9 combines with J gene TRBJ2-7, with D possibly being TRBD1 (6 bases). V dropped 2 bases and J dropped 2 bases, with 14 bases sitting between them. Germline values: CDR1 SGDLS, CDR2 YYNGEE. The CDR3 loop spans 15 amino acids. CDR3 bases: TGTGCCAGCAGCGTCGCTTGGGACACAACCTACGAGCAGTACTTC. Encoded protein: CASSVAWDTTYEQYF.

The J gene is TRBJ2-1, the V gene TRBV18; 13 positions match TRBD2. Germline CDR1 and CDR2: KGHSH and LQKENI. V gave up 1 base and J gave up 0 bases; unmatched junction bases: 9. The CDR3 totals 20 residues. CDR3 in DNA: TGTGCCAGCTCACCACAATTGACTAGCGGGAGGACGAGCTCCTACAATGAGCAGTTCTTC. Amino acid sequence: CASSPQLTSGRTSSYNEQFF.

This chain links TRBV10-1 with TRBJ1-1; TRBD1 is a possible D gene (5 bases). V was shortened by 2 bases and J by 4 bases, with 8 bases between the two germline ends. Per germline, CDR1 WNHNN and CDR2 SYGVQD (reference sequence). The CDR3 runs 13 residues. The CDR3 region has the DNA TGCGCCAGCAGTGAGGCAGGGCGCACTGAAGCTTTCTTT. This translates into CASSEAGRTEAFF.

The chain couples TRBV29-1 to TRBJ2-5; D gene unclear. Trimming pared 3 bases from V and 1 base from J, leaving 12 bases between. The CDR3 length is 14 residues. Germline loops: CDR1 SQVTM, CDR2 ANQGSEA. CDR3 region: CSVEEFLSQETQYF. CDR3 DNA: TGCAGCGTTGAGGAGTTTCTGAGCCAAGAGACCCAGTACTTC.

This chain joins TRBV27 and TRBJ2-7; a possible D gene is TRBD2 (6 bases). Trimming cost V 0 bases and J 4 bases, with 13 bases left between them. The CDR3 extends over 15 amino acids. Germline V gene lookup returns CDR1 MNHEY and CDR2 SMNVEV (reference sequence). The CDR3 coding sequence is TGTGCCAGCAGTTTATCCCCCCGCCGGGGGTACGAGCAGTACTTC. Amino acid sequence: CASSLSPRRGYEQYF.

CDR3 DNA sequence: TGCGCCAGCAGGTCTAAGAGACTAGCGGGAAAAGGAGAGACCCAGTACTTC. The encoded protein is CASRSKRLAGKGETQYF. The gene calls are TRBV5-1 and TRBJ2-5, with TRBD2 matching 11 bases. CDR1 SGHRS and CDR2 YFSETQ come from the germline V gene. V gave up 5 bases and J gave up 4 bases; unmatched junction bases: 13. This CDR3 comprises 17 residues.

CDR3 region: CSVEVNWGLRIGELFF. CDR3 nucleotides: TGCAGCGTTGAAGTAAATTGGGGGCTGAGGATCGGGGAGCTGTTTTTT. V and J are TRBV29-1 and TRBJ2-2; tentatively, D is TRBD1 (6 bases). Trimming cost V 1 base and J 7 bases, with 19 bases left between them. The CDR3 extends over 16 amino acids. Germline assignment: CDR1 SQVTM and CDR2 ANQGSEA.

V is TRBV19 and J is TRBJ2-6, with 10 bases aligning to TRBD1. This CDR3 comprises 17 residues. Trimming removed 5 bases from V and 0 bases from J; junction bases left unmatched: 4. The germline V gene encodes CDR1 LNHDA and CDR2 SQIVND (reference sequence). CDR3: CASSLTGGSSGANVLTF. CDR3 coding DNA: TGTGCCAGTAGTTTGACAGGGGGCAGCTCTGGGGCCAACGTCCTGACTTTC.

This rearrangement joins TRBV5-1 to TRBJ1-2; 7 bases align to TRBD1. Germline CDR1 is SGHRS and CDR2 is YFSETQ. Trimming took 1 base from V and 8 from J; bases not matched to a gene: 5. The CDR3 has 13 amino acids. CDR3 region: CASSLRQGGGYTF. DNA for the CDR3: TGCGCCAGCAGCTTGAGACAGGGAGGCGGCTACACCTTC.

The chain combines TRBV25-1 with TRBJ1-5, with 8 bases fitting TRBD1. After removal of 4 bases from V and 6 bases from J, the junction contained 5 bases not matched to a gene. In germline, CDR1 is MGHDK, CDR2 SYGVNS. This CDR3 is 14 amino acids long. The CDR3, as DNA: TGTGCCAGCAGTGCTCCAGGGGGCCTTCAGCCCCAGCATTTT. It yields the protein CASSAPGGLQPQHF.

CDR3 DNA sequence: TGTGCCAGCAGTGGGGAGACCCCCGGCGCCTACAATGAGCAGTTCTTC. Protein sequence: CASSGETPGAYNEQFF. V gene TRBV6-1 combines with J gene TRBJ2-1; a weak D match, TRBD2 (5 bases). V lost 4 bases to trimming and J lost 2 bases, with 15 bases between them. Germline lookup yields CDR1 MNHNS and CDR2 SASEGT. The CDR3 has 16 residues.